This TCR beta chain was recovered during a study of blood T cell repertoires in COVID-19. Across the whole study: The United States, Italy and Spain supplied acute and convalescent COVID-19 samples. Sample material is recorded as cDNA or gDNA derived from T cells, B-cell-depleted T cells, or PBMCs.

As processed by the authors: Reference gene primer amplification in the assay estimated nucleated cell counts. Data came from immunoSEQ multiplex PCR; TCRdb stores just in-frame clones and leaves some out. That table is the source of V, J and clone size, and D and trimming were worked out from the DNA. The sample consists of about 94,000 clones, 80% to 85% of them appearing once. The CDR3 totals 15 residues. CDR1 is SGHNT and CDR2 is YYREEE in the germline V gene (reference sequence). The V segment lost 4 bases and the J segment 7 bases; nucleotides outside the gene matches: 8. The clonotype originates from a man in his sixties with acute or convalescent COVID-19. The chain carries TRBV5-4 and TRBJ1-6; 7 positions match TRBD1. The source material was peripheral blood. CDR3 region: CASSQGGHSNSPLHF. The CDR3 DNA is TGTGCCAGCAGCCAGGGGGGACACTCGAATTCACCCCTCCACTTT.